A single sample is the source of the 18 T cell receptor beta chains below, sequenced in a study of blood T cell repertoires in COVID-19. Using immunoSEQ multiplex PCR, the repertoire was profiled, and TCRdb retains in-frame clones only, with some absent. The sample lists approximately 460,000 clones, roughly 89% occurring once. Sequenced input: peripheral blood. These receptors were collected from a man between 18 and 29 years old with COVID-19, enrolled during active disease.

As DNA, the CDR3 is TGTGCCAGCAGTTACTCCCAAGGGGCTGTGACACACACCATATATTTT. Its translation is CASSYSQGAVTHTIYF. The rearrangement joins TRBV6-5 to TRBJ1-3, with D possibly matching TRBD1 (5 bases). Trimming left V 0 bases short and J 8 bases short, with 17 bases between. The germline V gene has CDR1 MNHEY and CDR2 SVGAGI. The CDR3 has 16 residues.

This chain joins TRBV9 and TRBJ2-3; D might be TRBD2 (7 bases). Trimming pared 3 bases from V and 1 base from J, leaving 18 bases between. The germline V gene encodes CDR1 SGDLS and CDR2 YYNGEE. The CDR3 totals 17 residues. This chain's CDR3 is CASSGSVGGAGTDTQYF. CDR3 DNA: TGTGCCAGCAGCGGAAGTGTAGGGGGGGCCGGCACAGATACGCAGTATTTT.

This rearrangement joins TRBV29-1 to TRBJ2-3, with TRBD2 identical over 10 bases. Germline CDR1 and CDR2: SQVTM and ANQGSEA. This CDR3 comprises 16 residues. The junction had 16 bases not matched to a gene; V was cut back by 7 bases and J by 6 bases. Written as DNA, the CDR3 is TGCAGCGCCGTCCTAGCGGGAGTCAGGGGAGGTGATACGCAGTATTTT. The encoded protein is CSAVLAGVRGGDTQYF.

The J gene is TRBJ2-4, the V gene TRBV5-1; 7 nucleotides match TRBD2. The V gene end was trimmed by 3 bases and the J gene end by 11 bases; junction bases not matched to a gene: 11. The CDR3 is made up of 14 amino acids. Germline V gives CDR1 SGHRS, CDR2 YFSETQ. The CDR3 sequence is CASSSGTGRAFQYF. The CDR3 DNA reads as TGCGCCAGCAGCTCCGGGACTGGGAGGGCATTTCAGTACTTC. Full variable domain (remainder filled in from reference TRBV5-1 and TRBJ2-4): KAGVTQTPRYLIKTRGQQVTLSCSPISGHRSVSWYQQTPGQGLQFLFEYFSETQRNKGNFPGRFSGRQFSNSRSEMNVSTLELGDSALYLCASSSGTGRAFQYFGAGTRLSVL.

The V and J genes are TRBV12-3 or TRBV12-4 and TRBJ2-7; the D is unclear. V lost 5 bases to trimming and J lost 7 bases, with 15 bases between them. The CDR3 runs 13 residues. CDR3 sequence: CASSASPRVEQYF. The CDR3 nucleotides are TGTGCCAGCAGTGCGTCCCCTCGGGTAGAGCAGTACTTC.

This chain connects TRBV4-2 to TRBJ2-5, with D tentatively TRBD1 (5 bases). Germline-derived CDR1 and CDR2 are LGHNA and YNFKEQ. The CDR3 length is 13 residues. V was cut by 2 bases and J by 4 bases, with 8 bases left in between. The chain's CDR3 is CASSQTGPETQYF. CDR3 DNA: TGTGCCAGCAGCCAAACAGGTCCAGAGACCCAGTACTTC.

As to this clone: Other DNA sequences within the sample encode an identical CDR3. This chain links TRBV15 with TRBJ2-7, with TRBD1 as a possible D gene (7 bases). The V gene's germline CDR1 is LNHNV and CDR2 YYDKDF (reference sequence). Trimming removed 1 base from V and 0 bases from J, with 10 bases in between. This CDR3 has 15 amino acids. The CDR3, as DNA: TGTGCCACCAGCAGAGGACAGGGACTCTCCTACGAGCAGTACTTC. This sequence encodes CATSRGQGLSYEQYF.

The CDR3 DNA is TGTGCCAGCAGCTGGGCAGGGGATCGGAGCTACACCTTC. It encodes CASSWAGDRSYTF. The chain recombines TRBV5-5 with TRBJ1-2, with D tentatively TRBD1 (6 bases). This CDR3 has 13 amino acids. Trimming cost V 3 bases and J 9 bases, with 15 bases left between them. Per germline, CDR1 SGHKS and CDR2 YYEKEE (reference sequence). The entire variable domain, with the rest obtained from reference TRBV5-5 and TRBJ1-2, is as follows: DAGVTQSPTHLIKTRGQQVTLRCSPISGHKSVSWYQQVLGQGPQFIFQYYEKEERGRGNFPDRFSARQFPNYSSELNVNALLLGDSALYLCASSWAGDRSYTFGSGTRLTVV.

This clone was seen a single time. The V and J genes are TRBV7-9 and TRBJ2-6; tentatively, D is TRBD1 (5 bases). The CDR3 loop spans 19 amino acids. Trimming took 5 bases from V and 0 from J, leaving 20 bases between them. Germline-derived CDR1 and CDR2 are SEHNR and FQNEAQ (reference sequence). DNA for the CDR3: TGTGCCAGCAGCCCCACGTCTGGGGCTCCTTTCTCTGGGGCCAACGTCCTGACTTTC. Protein: CASSPTSGAPFSGANVLTF.

This sequence joins TRBV7-9 and TRBJ1-2; possible D gene TRBD1, 5 bases. CDR1 is SEHNR, CDR2 FQNEAQ, per germline (reference sequence). Trimming pared 2 bases from V and 4 bases from J, leaving 11 bases between. The CDR3 runs to 14 residues. CDR3 sequence: CASSLLGGTYGYTF. DNA for the CDR3: TGTGCCAGCAGCTTACTCGGCGGGACCTATGGCTACACCTTC.

The chain carries TRBV3-1 (or the pseudogene TRBV3-2) and TRBJ2-7; unclear D gene. Per the germline V gene, CDR1 is LGHDT and CDR2 is YNNKEL (reference sequence). This CDR3 contains 11 residues. Trimming shortened V by 3 bases and J by 7 bases, and 7 bases separated the two germline ends. The DNA for the CDR3 is TGTGCCAGCAGCCAGCACACAGAGCAGTACTTC. It specifies CASSQHTEQYF.

This clone was observed once. The chain combines TRBV2 with TRBJ1-5; TRBD1 matches 9 bases. The CDR3 has 13 amino acids. Looked up from germline, CDR1 is SNHLY and CDR2 is FYNNEI. With V trimmed by 8 bases and J by 3 bases, 2 bases remained unmatched. The DNA for the CDR3 is TGTGCCAGCGGACAGGGGAACAATCAGCCCCAGCATTTT. Its translation is CASGQGNNQPQHF.

This clone was recorded only once. The chain carries TRBV3-1 (or the pseudogene TRBV3-2) and TRBJ2-7, with 10 bases lining up with TRBD2. Germline lookup yields CDR1 LGHDT and CDR2 YNNKEL (reference sequence). The CDR3 is made up of 15 amino acids. J gave up 4 bases and V 5 bases, and 8 bases lay outside the gene matches. The CDR3 nucleotides are TGTGCCAGCAGCTTCACCTCTAGCGGGAGTTACGAGCAGTACTTC. It translates to CASSFTSSGSYEQYF.

This clone was detected only a few times. The CDR3 region is CASSSDRGHLYGYTF. CDR3 in DNA: TGTGCCAGTAGTTCTGACAGGGGCCATCTCTATGGCTACACCTTC. V and J are TRBV19 and TRBJ1-2; 8 bases line up with TRBD1. Germline trimming cut 5 bases from V and 4 bases from J; bases unmatched to any gene: 9. Germline V CDR1 and CDR2: LNHDA, SQIVND (reference sequence). This CDR3 comprises 15 residues.

The V gene is TRBV19, the J gene TRBJ2-7; 8 bases match TRBD2. The CDR3 loop spans 15 amino acids. CDR1 LNHDA and CDR2 SQIVND come from the germline V gene (reference sequence). The V and J ends lost 3 bases and 1 base, in that order; junction bases with no gene match: 5. The CDR3 is CASSIDSGTSYEQYF. CDR3 coding DNA: TGTGCCAGTAGTATCGATAGCGGGACGTCCTACGAGCAGTACTTC.

The chain couples TRBV2 to TRBJ2-7, with TRBD1 matching over 11 bases. Per germline, CDR1 SNHLY and CDR2 FYNNEI. V shed 6 bases, J shed 7 bases, and the junction held 8 bases outside the gene matches. The length of the CDR3 is 14 residues. The CDR3 is CASRPGTGGREQYF. The CDR3 DNA reads TGTGCCAGCAGACCCGGGACAGGGGGGAGAGAGCAGTACTTC.

The chain recombines TRBV10-1 with TRBJ2-1; TRBD2 agrees at 7 bases. The length of the CDR3 is 14 residues. Trimming cost V 3 bases and J 3 bases; bases outside gene matches: 2. Germline loops: CDR1 WNHNN, CDR2 SYGVQD (reference sequence). CDR3 region: CASSDGGFYNEQFF. In DNA, the CDR3 is TGCGCCAGCAGTGACGGGGGGTTCTACAATGAGCAGTTCTTC.

This sequence joins TRBV9 and TRBJ2-1; tentatively, D is TRBD2 (5 bases). Trimming removed 0 bases from V and 6 bases from J, with 22 bases in between. This CDR3 is built from 18 residues. CDR1 and CDR2 (germline): SGDLS, YYNGEE. The CDR3 sequence is CASSVASRNPGSVNEQFF. CDR3 nucleotides: TGTGCCAGCAGCGTAGCTAGTCGGAACCCGGGGTCGGTCAATGAGCAGTTCTTC.